The clone carrying this T cell receptor beta chain was observed a handful of times. The sample comes from a study of blood T cell repertoires in COVID-19. Study summary: Samples of COVID-19 (acute and convalescent) were obtained from the United States, Italy and Spain. From T cells, B-cell-depleted T cells, or PBMCs came the material, which was cDNA or gDNA.

Germline CDR1 LNHDA, CDR2 SQIVND (reference sequence). Trimming took 7 bases from V and 6 from J, leaving 13 bases between them. The CDR3 sequence is 14 residues long. Per the original methods: For nucleated cells, counts were estimated from reference gene primer amplification. The protocol was immunoSEQ multiplex PCR, while the TCRdb copy is restricted to in-frame clones and leaves out a portion. The V and J calls and clone size were taken over from that table, and D and trimming were inferred from the DNA. The sample consists of roughly 140,000 clones, about four fifths of them appearing once. The receptor comes from a human donor in a cohort sampled during active COVID-19. Sample: peripheral blood. V is TRBV19 and J is TRBJ1-6; D unclear. The CDR3 DNA follows: TGTGCCAGTACTCAGTACGCTGTTAATTCACCCCTCCACTTT. Amino acids: CASTQYAVNSPLHF.